This TCR beta chain was identified in a study of cytomegalovirus exposure and HLA in healthy donors. Concerning this clone itself: The antigen is unknown. A read error may produce the germline difference seen at one junction end.

It was with 60 Vbeta and 13 Jbeta primers that the PCR ran. Clones were read by immunoSEQ multiplex PCR, and TCRdb kept only the in-frame ones, dropping some. Counted here are about 250,000 clones, 65% to 85% occurring once; the ten biggest clones make up about 2.2%. CDR1 and CDR2 from the germline V gene are SEHNR and FQNEAQ (reference sequence). The CDR3 sequence is 17 residues long. Overall study results and limits: Of the V segments, some could not be distinguished, including TRBV6-2 and TRBV6-3, and were excluded. It was reported that the classifier diagnosed cytomegalovirus status with high specificity and sensitivity in both the original and validation cohorts. For TCR beta chains, V- and J-gene trimming was later linked to a missense DCLRE1C variant.

The chain is built from TRBV7-9 and TRBJ1-5, with D perhaps TRBD1 (6 bases). This receptor was identified in a female donor in good health and CMV-seronegative. Sequencing input: PBMCs. CDR3 sequence reads: CASSLGAGGWSNQPQHF. The CDR3 nucleotides are TGTGCCAGCAGTTTAGGCGCTGGGGGCTGGAGCAATCAGCCCCAGCATTTT. Based on the CDR3 plus reference TRBV7-9 and TRBJ1-5, the full variable domain is DTGVSQNPRHKITKRGQNVTFRCDPISEHNRLYWYRQTLGQGPEFLTYFQNEAQLEKSRLLSDRFSAERPKGSFSTLEIQRTEQGDSAMYLCASSLGAGGWSNQPQHFGDGTRLSIL.